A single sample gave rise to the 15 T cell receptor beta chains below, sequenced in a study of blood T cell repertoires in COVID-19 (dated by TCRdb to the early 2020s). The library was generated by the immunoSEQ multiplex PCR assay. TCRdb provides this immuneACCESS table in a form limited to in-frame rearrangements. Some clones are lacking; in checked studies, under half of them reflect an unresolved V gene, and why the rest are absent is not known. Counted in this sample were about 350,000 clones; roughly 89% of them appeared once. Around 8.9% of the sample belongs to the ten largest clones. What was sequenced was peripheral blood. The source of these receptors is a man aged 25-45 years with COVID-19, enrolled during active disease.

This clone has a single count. The CDR3 loop is CASSQEAGYGEQYF. CDR3 nucleotides: TGTGCCAGCAGCCAAGAAGCAGGGTATGGCGAGCAGTACTTC. J is TRBJ2-7 and V is TRBV4-2; weak D call: TRBD1 (5 bases). This CDR3 contains 14 residues. The V and J ends lost 0 bases and 6 bases respectively, with 12 bases between them. Per germline, CDR1 LGHNA and CDR2 YNFKEQ.

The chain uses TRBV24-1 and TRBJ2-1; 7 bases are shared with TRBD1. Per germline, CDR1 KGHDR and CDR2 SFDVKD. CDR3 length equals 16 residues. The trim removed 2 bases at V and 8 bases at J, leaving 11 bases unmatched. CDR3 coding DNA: TGTGCCACCAGTGATTCTGGGACAGACGTACTCCATGAGCAGTTCTTC. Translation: CATSDSGTDVLHEQFF.

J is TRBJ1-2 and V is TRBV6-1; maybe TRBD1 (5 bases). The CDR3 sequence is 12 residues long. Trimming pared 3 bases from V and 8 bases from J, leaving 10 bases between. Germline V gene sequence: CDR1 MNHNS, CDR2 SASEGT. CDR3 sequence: CASSDRERGYTF. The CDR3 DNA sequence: TGTGCCAGCAGTGACAGGGAAAGGGGCTACACCTTC.

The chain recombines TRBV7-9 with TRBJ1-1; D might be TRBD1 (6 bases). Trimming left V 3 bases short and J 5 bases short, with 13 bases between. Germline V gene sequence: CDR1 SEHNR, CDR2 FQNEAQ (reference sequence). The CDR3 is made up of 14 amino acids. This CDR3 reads CASSFPSGVTEAFF. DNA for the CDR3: TGTGCCAGCAGCTTCCCTTCAGGGGTGACTGAAGCTTTCTTT.

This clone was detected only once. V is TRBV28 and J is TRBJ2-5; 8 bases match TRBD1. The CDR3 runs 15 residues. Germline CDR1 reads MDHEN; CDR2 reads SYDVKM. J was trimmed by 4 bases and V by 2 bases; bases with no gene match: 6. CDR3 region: CASSLQGARGETQYF. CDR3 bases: TGTGCCAGCAGTTTACAGGGGGCGCGAGGAGAGACCCAGTACTTC.

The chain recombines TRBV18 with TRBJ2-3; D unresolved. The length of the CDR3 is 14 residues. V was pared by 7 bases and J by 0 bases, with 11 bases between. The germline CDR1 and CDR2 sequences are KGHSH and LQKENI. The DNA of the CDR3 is TGTGCCAGCTTAGCTCCTGCTAGCACAGATACGCAGTATTTT. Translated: CASLAPASTDTQYF.

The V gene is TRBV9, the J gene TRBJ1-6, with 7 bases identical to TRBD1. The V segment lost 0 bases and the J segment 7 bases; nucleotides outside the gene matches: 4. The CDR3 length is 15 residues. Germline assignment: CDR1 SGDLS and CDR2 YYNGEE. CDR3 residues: CASSVEEGANSPLHF. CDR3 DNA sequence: TGTGCCAGCAGCGTAGAGGAGGGGGCCAATTCACCCCTCCACTTT.

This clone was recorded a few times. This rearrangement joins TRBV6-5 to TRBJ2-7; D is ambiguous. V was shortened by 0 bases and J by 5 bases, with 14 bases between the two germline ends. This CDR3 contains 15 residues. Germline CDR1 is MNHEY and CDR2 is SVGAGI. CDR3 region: CASSYSILSPNEQYF. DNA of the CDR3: TGTGCCAGCAGTTACTCTATCCTGTCTCCTAACGAGCAGTACTTC.

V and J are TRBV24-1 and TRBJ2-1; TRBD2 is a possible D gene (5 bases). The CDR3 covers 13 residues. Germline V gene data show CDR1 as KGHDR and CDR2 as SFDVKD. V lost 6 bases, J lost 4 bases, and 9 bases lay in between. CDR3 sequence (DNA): TGTGCCACCAGTCCGAGGAGGTACAATGAGCAGTTCTTC. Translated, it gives CATSPRRYNEQFF.

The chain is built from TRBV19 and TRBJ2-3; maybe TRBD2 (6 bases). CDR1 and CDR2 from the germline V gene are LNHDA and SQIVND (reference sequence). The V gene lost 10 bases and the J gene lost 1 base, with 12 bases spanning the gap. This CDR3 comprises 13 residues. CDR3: CATTPGGTDTQYF. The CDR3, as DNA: TGTGCCACTACGCCGGGGGGCACAGATACGCAGTATTTT.

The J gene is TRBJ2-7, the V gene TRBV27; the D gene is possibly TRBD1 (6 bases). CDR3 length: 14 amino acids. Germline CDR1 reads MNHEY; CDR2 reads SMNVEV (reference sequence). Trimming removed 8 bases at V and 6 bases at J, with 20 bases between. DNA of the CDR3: TGTGCCAGCCGATACAATACACAGGGATCCGAGCAGTACTTC. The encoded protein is CASRYNTQGSEQYF.

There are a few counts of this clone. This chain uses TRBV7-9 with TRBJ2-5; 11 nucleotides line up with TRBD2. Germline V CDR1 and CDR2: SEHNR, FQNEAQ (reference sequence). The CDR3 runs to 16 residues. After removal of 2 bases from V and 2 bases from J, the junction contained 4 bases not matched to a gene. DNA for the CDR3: TGTGCCAGCAGCTTACCGGGACTAGCGGCTCAAGAGACCCAGTACTTC. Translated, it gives CASSLPGLAAQETQYF.

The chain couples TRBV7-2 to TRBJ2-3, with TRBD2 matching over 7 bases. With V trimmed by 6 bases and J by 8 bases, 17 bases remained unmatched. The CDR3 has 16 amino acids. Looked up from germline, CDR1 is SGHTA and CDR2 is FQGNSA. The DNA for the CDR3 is TGTGCCAGCAGATTTAGCGGGTACCCCCCCGGTGGTACGCAGTATTTT. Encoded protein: CASRFSGYPPGGTQYF.

The CDR3 DNA follows: TGTGCCAGCTCACAAGGACAGGGGAGGAATCAGCCCCAGCATTTT. Amino acids: CASSQGQGRNQPQHF. This chain joins TRBV18 and TRBJ1-5, with 9 bases aligning to TRBD1. The V gene's germline CDR1 is KGHSH and CDR2 LQKENI. CDR3 size: 15 residues. V was pared by 4 bases and J by 4 bases, with 5 bases of the junction left unmatched. Together with reference TRBV18 and TRBJ1-5, the CDR3 gives the full variable domain: NAGVMQNPRHLVRRRGQEARLRCSPMKGHSHVYWYRQLPEEGLKFMVYLQKENIIDESGMPKERFSAEFPKEGPSILRIQQVVRGDSAAYFCASSQGQGRNQPQHFGDGTRLSIL.

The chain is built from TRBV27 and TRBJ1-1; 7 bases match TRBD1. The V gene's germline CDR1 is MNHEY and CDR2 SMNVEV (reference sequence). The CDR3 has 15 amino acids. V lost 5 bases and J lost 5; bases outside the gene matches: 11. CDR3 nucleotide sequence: TGTGCCAGCAGTCCCTTCAGGGGGTCTGCGACTGAAGCTTTCTTT. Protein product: CASSPFRGSATEAFF.